Shown below are 9 T cell receptor beta chains from a single sample sequenced in a study of spatial heterogeneity in lung cancer. TCRdb re-derived calls from the 5' RACE reads in MiXCR, one entry per CDR3 protein. This sample has 30,000 to 45,000 distinct CDR3 sequences; less than 9.5% occur once, and the top ten carry 29%. Time point meaning: sample taken at primary tumor resection. Sequenced here: PBMCs, sampled at surgery. All receptors derive from a female donor with early-stage non-small cell lung cancer.

The sample holds many counts of this clonotype. The chain combines TRBV6-6 with TRBJ2-5, with a possible D match to TRBD2 (6 bases). The CDR3 loop spans 14 amino acids. Germline V gives CDR1 MNHNY, CDR2 SVGAGI (reference sequence). V shed 6 bases and J shed 0 bases, with 11 bases lying between them. The CDR3 sequence is CASRPGRYQETQYF. As DNA, the CDR3 is TGTGCCAGCAGGCCGGGGAGGTACCAAGAGACCCAGTACTTC.

This clonotype was picked up many times. The chain recombines TRBV10-3 with TRBJ2-7; no clear D. The CDR3 consists of 11 residues. V was pared by 10 bases and J by 4 bases, with 11 bases between. The germline V gene encodes CDR1 ENHRY and CDR2 SYGVKD. CDR3 amino acids: CASSVGYEQYF. For the CDR3, the DNA is TGTGCCAGTAGTGTCGGATACGAGCAGTACTTC.

This clonotype was picked up many times. The chain combines TRBV5-4 with TRBJ1-2; 8 bases are a match to TRBD1. The germline gives CDR1 SGHNT, CDR2 YYREEE (reference sequence). The CDR3 is 15 residues long. V gave up 4 bases and J gave up 5 bases; unmatched junction bases: 10. CDR3 protein: CASSTGQGFFYGYTF. CDR3 DNA sequence: TGTGCCAGCAGCACAGGACAGGGCTTCTTTTATGGCTACACCTTC.

At least ten counts were recorded for this clonotype. This chain joins TRBV20-1 and TRBJ2-3; the D is unclear. Germline V gene sequence: CDR1 DFQATT, CDR2 SNEGSKA (reference sequence). This CDR3 is 14 amino acids long. Trimming stripped 0 bases from V and 1 base from J, with 8 bases between. CDR3 DNA: TGCAGTGCTAGAGATCGATCGGGCACAGATACGCAGTATTTT. This encodes CSARDRSGTDTQYF.

This clonotype occurred many times. The chain joins TRBV5-1 to TRBJ2-1; 12 bases align to TRBD2. Germline CDR1 SGHRS, CDR2 YFSETQ. This CDR3 has 17 residues. Trimming removed 0 bases from V and 9 bases from J; junction bases left unmatched: 10. The CDR3 coding sequence is TGCGCCAGCAGCTTGGCCGCGCTAGCGGGGGGGCCCGGTGAGCAGTTCTTC. Its protein product is CASSLAALAGGPGEQFF.

This clonotype was seen many times. The rearrangement uses TRBV20-1 and TRBJ2-2; D not certain. This CDR3 is built from 12 residues. Germline CDR1 reads DFQATT; CDR2 reads SNEGSKA (reference sequence). The CDR3 loop is CLGKANTGELFF. Here the CDR3 DNA reads TGCCTAGGGAAGGCGAACACCGGGGAGCTGTTTTTT.

Many counts were recorded for this clonotype. V gene TRBV4-1 combines with J gene TRBJ2-5; D assignment may be TRBD1 or TRBD2 (5 bases each). Trimming cost V 3 bases and J 4 bases, with 12 bases left between them. CDR1 and CDR2 (germline): MGHRA, YSYEKL. The CDR3 is 14 residues long. The CDR3 here is CASSQGPSVETQYF. The CDR3 bases are TGCGCCAGCAGCCAGGGACCCTCGGTAGAGACCCAGTACTTC.

This clonotype was seen many times. V gene TRBV27 combines with J gene TRBJ2-1; TRBD2 aligns across 16 bases. Germline trimming cut 5 bases from V and 7 bases from J; bases unmatched to any gene: 8. This CDR3 is built from 17 residues. The germline CDR1 and CDR2 sequences are MNHEY and SMNVEV (reference sequence). CDR3 nucleotide sequence: TGTGCCAGCAGTCCGGGACTAGCGGGAGGGCCGAGAAATGAGCAGTTCTTC. Its translation is CASSPGLAGGPRNEQFF.

This clonotype came up many times. The chain carries TRBV5-1 and TRBJ1-5; 10 bases fit TRBD1. CDR1 is SGHRS and CDR2 is YFSETQ in the germline V gene. The CDR3 has 16 amino acids. Trimming removed 4 bases from V and 3 bases from J; junction bases left unmatched: 7. The CDR3 sequence: CASSIGQGGNNQPQHF. CDR3 coding DNA: TGCGCCAGCAGCATAGGACAGGGGGGTAACAATCAGCCCCAGCATTTT.